This TCR beta chain was sequenced for a study of shared clonotypes between healthy human individuals. Germline V gene lookup returns CDR1 MNHEY and CDR2 SMNVEV (reference sequence). Between the trimmed V and J ends, which lost 6 bases and 5 bases, there was a span of 13 bases. This CDR3 region has 13 residues. Some clones are missing from TCRdb's copy, which holds only in-frame ones; the method was immunoSEQ multiplex PCR. The table records nearly 750,000 clones, approximately 72% of them present only once. In the case of this clone: Its matching antigen is unknown.

Points from the study as a whole: Naive subsets typically showed greater estimated richness than memory subsets.

Sequencing used memory CD4+ T cells sorted from blood. Documented subset: CD45RA-negative fraction. The V gene is TRBV27, the J gene TRBJ2-5; possible D gene TRBD1, 6 bases. The clonotype comes from a woman in her twenties or thirties in good health. CDR3 sequence: CASRKTGLETQYF. CDR3 sequence (DNA): TGTGCCAGCAGGAAAACAGGGTTGGAGACCCAGTACTTC.